The source of this T cell receptor beta chain is a study of early T cells in non-severe SARS-CoV-2 infection. Study-level information: It was bulk RNA from unsorted whole blood that was sequenced, and the chains were unpaired. Study-wide findings and caveats: VDJdb matching, biased toward anti-spike CD8 responses, missed private and CD4 specificities.

Individual cDNA molecules were tagged with unique molecular identifiers, the study reported. A single record per CDR3 protein comes from TCRdb applying MiXCR to the 5' RACE reads. The sample lists about 64,000 distinct CDR3 sequences; 8.8% were seen once. This clonotype was detected many times. Its antigen is currently unknown. Germline values: CDR1 MNHEY, CDR2 SVGEGT. The CDR3 totals 16 residues. Trimming shortened V by 0 bases and J by 3 bases, and 12 bases separated the two germline ends. Sequencing was performed on whole blood, taken at baseline. This chain connects TRBV6-2 or TRBV6-3 to TRBJ2-4; D could derive from TRBD1 or TRBD2 (5 bases each). This receptor was taken from an adult who was a healthcare worker with PCR-confirmed SARS-CoV-2 infection or an uninfected control (not recorded which). The CDR3 DNA sequence: TGTGCCAGCAGTTACTCCCGGGACGGCAACAAAAACATTCAGTACTTC. It yields the protein CASSYSRDGNKNIQYF.